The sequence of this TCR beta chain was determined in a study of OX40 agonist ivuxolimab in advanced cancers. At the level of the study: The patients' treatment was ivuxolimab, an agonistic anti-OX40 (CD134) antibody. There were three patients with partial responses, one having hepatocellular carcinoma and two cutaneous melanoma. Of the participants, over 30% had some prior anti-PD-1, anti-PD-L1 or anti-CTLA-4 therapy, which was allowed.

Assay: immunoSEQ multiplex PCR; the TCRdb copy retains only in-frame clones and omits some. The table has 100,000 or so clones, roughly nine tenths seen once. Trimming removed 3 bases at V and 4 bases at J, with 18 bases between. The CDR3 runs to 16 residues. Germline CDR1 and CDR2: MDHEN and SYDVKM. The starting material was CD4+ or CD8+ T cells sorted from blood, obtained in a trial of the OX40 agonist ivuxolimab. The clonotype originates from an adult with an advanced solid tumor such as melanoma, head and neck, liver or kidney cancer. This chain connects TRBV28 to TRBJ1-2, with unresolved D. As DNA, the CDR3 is TGTGCCAGCAGTTTGAGAGGCAGTTCGTTAGGCTATGGCTACACCTTC. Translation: CASSLRGSSLGYGYTF.